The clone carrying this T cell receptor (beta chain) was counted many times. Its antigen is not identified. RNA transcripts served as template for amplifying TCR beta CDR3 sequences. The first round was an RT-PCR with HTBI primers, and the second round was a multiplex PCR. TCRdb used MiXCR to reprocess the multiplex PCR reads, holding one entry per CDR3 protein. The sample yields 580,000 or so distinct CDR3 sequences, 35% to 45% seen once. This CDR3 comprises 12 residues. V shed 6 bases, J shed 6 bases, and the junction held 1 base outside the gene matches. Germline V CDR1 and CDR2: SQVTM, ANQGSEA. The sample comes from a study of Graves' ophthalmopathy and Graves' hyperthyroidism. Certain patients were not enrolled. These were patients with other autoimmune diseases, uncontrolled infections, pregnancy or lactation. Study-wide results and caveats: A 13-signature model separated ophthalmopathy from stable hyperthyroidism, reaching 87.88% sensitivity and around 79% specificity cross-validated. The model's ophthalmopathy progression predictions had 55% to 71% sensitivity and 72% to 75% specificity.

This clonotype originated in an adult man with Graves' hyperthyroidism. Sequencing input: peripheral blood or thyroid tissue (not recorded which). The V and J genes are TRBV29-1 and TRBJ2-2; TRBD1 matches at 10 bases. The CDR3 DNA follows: TGCAGCGTGACAGGGGGCCCCGGGGAGCTGTTTTTT. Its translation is CSVTGGPGELFF.